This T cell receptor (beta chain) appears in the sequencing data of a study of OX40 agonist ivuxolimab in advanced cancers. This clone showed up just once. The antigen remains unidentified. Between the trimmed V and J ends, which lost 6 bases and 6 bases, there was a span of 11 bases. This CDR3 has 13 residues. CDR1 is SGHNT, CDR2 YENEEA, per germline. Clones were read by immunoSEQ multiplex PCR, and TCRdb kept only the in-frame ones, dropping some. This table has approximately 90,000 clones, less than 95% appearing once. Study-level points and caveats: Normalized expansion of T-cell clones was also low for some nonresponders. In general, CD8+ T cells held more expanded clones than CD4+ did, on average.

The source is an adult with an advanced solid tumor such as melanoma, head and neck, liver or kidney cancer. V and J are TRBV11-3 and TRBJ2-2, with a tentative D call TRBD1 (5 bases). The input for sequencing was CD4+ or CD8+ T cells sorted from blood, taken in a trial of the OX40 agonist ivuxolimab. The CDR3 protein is CASRFVGAGELFF. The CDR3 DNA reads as TGTGCCAGCAGATTCGTAGGGGCCGGGGAGCTGTTTTTT.